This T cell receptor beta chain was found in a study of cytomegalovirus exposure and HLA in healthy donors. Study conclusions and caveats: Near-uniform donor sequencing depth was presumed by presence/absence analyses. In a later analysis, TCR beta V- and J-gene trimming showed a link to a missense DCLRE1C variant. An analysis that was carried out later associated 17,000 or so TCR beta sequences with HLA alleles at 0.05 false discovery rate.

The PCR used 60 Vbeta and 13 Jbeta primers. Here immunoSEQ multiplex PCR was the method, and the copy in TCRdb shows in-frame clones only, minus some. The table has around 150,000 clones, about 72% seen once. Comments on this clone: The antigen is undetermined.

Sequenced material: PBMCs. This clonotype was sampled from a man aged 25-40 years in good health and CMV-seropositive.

CDR3: CASSATGTGDEKLFF. In nucleotides, the CDR3 is TGTGCCAGCAGCGCAACCGGGACAGGGGATGAAAAACTGTTTTTT. The chain is built from TRBV2 and TRBJ1-4, with 10 bases aligning to TRBD1. CDR3 length: 15 amino acids. Germline V gene sequence: CDR1 SNHLY, CDR2 FYNNEI. V lost 6 bases and J lost 6; bases outside the gene matches: 7.